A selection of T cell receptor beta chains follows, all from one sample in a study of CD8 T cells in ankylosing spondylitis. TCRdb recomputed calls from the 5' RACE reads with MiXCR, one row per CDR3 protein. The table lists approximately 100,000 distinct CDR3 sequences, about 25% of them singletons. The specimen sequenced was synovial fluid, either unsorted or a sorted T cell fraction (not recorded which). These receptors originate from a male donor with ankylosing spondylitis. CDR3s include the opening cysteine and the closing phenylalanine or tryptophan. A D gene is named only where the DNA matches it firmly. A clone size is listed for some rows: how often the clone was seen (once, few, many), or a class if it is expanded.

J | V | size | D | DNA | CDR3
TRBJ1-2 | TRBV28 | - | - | TGTGCCAGCAGTTTATCTGGCAGGGCGGGCTATGGCTACACCTTC | CASSLSGRAGYGYTF
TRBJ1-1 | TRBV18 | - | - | TGTGCCAGCTCAAACCACGCAGGGGATGGAGCTTTCTTT | CASSNHAGDGAFF
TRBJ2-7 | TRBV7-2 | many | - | TGTGCCAGCACCTGGGGGCCAGGTTCCTACGAGCAGTACTTC | CASTWGPGSYEQYF
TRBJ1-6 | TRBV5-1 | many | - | TGCGCCAGCAGCTTGGATGCTACATCCTATAATTCACCCCTCCACTTT | CASSLDATSYNSPLHF
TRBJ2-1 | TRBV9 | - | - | TGTGCCAGCAGCGTAGGGTCGTCCTACAATGAGCAGTTCTTC | CASSVGSSYNEQFF
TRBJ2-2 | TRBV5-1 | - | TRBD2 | TGCGCCAGCAGCCCAAGGACTAGCAGTAACACCGGGGAGCTGTTTTTT | CASSPRTSSNTGELFF
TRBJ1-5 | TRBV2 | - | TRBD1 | TGTGCCAGCAGTGGGACAGGGGGCAATCAGCCCCAGCATTTT | CASSGTGGNQPQHF
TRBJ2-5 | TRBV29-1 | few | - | TGCAGCGTTGAATCCCCTCCAGGGACCCAGTACTTC | CSVESPPGTQYF
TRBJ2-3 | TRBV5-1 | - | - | TGCGCCAGCAGCCTCCCCACTAGCACAGATACGCAGTATTTT | CASSLPTSTDTQYF
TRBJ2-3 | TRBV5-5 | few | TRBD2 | TGTGCCAGCAGCTTGGGGGGTAGCGGGGGAGATACGCAGTATTTT | CASSLGGSGGDTQYF
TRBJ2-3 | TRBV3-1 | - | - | TGTGCCAGCAGCCAAGATTTTGGCCAGATCACAGATACGCAGTATTTT | CASSQDFGQITDTQYF
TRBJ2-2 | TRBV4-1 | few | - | TGCGCCAGCAGCTTGGAAGGGAACACCGGGGAGCTGTTTTTT | CASSLEGNTGELFF
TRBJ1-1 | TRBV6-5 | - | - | TGTGCCAGCAGTTATTCATGCAGGGAAGCTTTCTTT | CASSYSCREAFF
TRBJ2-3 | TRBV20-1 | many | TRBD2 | TGCAGTGCTATCCCCGGGGCGGGAGGGACAGATACGCAGTATTTT | CSAIPGAGGTDTQYF
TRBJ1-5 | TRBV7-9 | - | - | TGTGCCAGCAGCTTAGTCCGGGGAGGGCGGGCGGTATTCAAGCATTTT | CASSLVRGGRAVFKHF
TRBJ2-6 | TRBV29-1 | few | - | TGCAGCGTTGAAGGCGAGGGGCAAGGGGCCAACGTCCTGACTTTC | CSVEGEGQGANVLTF
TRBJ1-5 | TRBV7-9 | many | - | TGTGCCAGCAGCTTAGGAGGCACAGGGACTCGCAATCAGCCCCAGCATTTT | CASSLGGTGTRNQPQHF
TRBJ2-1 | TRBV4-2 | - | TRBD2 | TGTGCCAGCAGCCAGAGACTAGCGGGTTCCAATGAGCAGTTCTTC | CASSQRLAGSNEQFF
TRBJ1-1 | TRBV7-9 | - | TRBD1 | TGTGCCAGCAGCTCAGGACAGGGGATGGGAAACACTGAAGCTTTCTTT | CASSSGQGMGNTEAFF
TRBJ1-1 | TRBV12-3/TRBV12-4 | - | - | TGTGCCAGCACCCTTCAGTTGGTCTCTGAAGCTTTCTTT | CASTLQLVSEAFF
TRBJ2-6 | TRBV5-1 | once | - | TGCGCCAGCAGCAAACAGGGAAGCGCTGGGGCCAACGTCCTGACTTTC | CASSKQGSAGANVLTF
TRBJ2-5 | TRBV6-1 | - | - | TGTGCCAGCACGAGACGGTTACAAGAGACCCAGTACTTC | CASTRRLQETQYF
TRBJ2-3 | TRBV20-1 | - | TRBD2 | TGCAGTGTGCTAAACCCGTCGACGGGAGGGACAGATACGCAGTATTTT | CSVLNPSTGGTDTQYF
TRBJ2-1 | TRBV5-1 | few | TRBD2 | TGCGCCAGCAGCTTGGTGCCTAGCGGGAGGAATGAGCAGTTCTTC | CASSLVPSGRNEQFF
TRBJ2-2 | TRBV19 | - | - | TGTGCCAGTAAGGGACAAACCAACACCGGGGAGCTGTTTTTT | CASKGQTNTGELFF
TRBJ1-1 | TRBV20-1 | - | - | TGCAGTGTTGGTCCGCGGTCGAACACTGAAGCTTTCTTT | CSVGPRSNTEAFF
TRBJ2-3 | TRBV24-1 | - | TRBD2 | TGTGCCACCAATTCAGGGACTAGCGGGTACACAGATACGCAGTATTTT | CATNSGTSGYTDTQYF
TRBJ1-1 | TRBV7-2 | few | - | TGTGCCAGCAGCTTAGGGAGGACTGAAGCTTTCTTT | CASSLGRTEAFF
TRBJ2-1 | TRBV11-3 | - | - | TGTGCCAGCAGCCTGGAGGGGAAGGGGGTCAATGAGCAGTTCTTC | CASSLEGKGVNEQFF
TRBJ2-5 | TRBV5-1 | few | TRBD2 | TGCGCCAGCAGCTTAGGAGGACTAGCCCTAGGGGAGACCCAGTACTTC | CASSLGGLALGETQYF
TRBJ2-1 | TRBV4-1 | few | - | TGCGCCAGCAGCCAAGAGTCAGCAAACAATGAGCAGTTCTTC | CASSQESANNEQFF
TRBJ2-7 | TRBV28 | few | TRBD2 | TGTGCCAGCAGATTCACGGGGCTAGCGGGAGTTGGCTCCTACGAGCAGTACTTC | CASRFTGLAGVGSYEQYF
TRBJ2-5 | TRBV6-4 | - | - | TGTGCCAGCACTCGATTTGGGCCTCTAGAGACCCAGTACTTC | CASTRFGPLETQYF
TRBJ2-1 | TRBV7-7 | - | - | TGTGCCAGCAGCGCTCTCCAGAACGGCTACAATGAGCAGTTCTTC | CASSALQNGYNEQFF
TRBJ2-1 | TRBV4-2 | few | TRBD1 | TGTGCCAGCAGCCAAGGACAGGGGGACTACAATGAGCAGTTCTTC | CASSQGQGDYNEQFF
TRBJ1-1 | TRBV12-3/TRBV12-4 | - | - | TGTGCCAGCAGTTTAATCGGGGTAAACACTGAAGCTTTCTTT | CASSLIGVNTEAFF
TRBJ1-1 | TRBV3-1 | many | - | TGTGCCAGCAGCCAAGGCGCAGCTAAAGCTTTCTTT | CASSQGAAKAFF
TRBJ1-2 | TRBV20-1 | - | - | TGCAGTGCTAGAGGGGGGGGAAGTGGCTACACCTTC | CSARGGGSGYTF
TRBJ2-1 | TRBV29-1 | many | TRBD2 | TGCAGCGCCAACCGACTAGCGGGTCGCGGTGAGCAGTTCTTC | CSANRLAGRGEQFF
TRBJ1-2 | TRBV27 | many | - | TGTGCCAGCAGCCCGCCTGGGGGCTATGGCTACACCTTC | CASSPPGGYGYTF
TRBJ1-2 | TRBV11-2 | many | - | TGTGCCAGCAGCCCGAGAGGGGGGACCGACTATGGCTACACCTTC | CASSPRGGTDYGYTF
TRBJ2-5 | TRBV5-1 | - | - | TGCGCCAGCAGCCCTGGGACGTCGGTCGGGACCCAGTACTTC | CASSPGTSVGTQYF
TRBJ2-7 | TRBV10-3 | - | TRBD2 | TGTGCCACCACGGAAATAGCGGGGGCCTACGAGCAGTACTTC | CATTEIAGAYEQYF
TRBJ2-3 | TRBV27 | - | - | TGTGCCAGCAGTCCATCGGACTACACAGATACGCAGTATTTT | CASSPSDYTDTQYF
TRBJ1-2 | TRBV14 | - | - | TGTGCCAGCAGCCAAGAAAGCAGGGTTCATGGCTACACCTTC | CASSQESRVHGYTF
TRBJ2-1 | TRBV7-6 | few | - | TGTGCCAGCAGCTTAGACAGGTACAATGAGCAGTTCTTC | CASSLDRYNEQFF
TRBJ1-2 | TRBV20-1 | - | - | TGCAGTGCTAGAGTGTCAGGGAGCTATGGCTACACCTTC | CSARVSGSYGYTF
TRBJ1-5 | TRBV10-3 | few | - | TGTGCCATCAGTGAGTCCTTCTCGGGAGGTCAGCCCCAGCATTTT | CAISESFSGGQPQHF
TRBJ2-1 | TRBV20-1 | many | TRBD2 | TGCAGTGCTAGTCCCGCAACTAGCGGAAAATACAATGAGCAGTTCTTC | CSASPATSGKYNEQFF
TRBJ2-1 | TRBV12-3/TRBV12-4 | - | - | TGTGCCAGCAGTTACGACGGGAGCACCTACAATGAGCAGTTCTTC | CASSYDGSTYNEQFF
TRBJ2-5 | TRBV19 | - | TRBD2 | TGTGCCAGTAGCTCACTAGCGGGGCGGGAGACCCAGTACTTC | CASSSLAGRETQYF
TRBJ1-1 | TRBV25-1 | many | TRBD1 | TGTGCCAGCAGTGCCGGGATCGGGACAGGACCTGAAGCTTTCTTT | CASSAGIGTGPEAFF
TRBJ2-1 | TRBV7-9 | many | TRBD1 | TGTGCCAGCATGATCCTGGGACAGGGGAAGGATGAGCAGTTCTTC | CASMILGQGKDEQFF
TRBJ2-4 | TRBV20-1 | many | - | TGCAGTGCCCCAACTAGACAGGGAGGGTGGGGAAACATTCAGTACTTC | CSAPTRQGGWGNIQYF
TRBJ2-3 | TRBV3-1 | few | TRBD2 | TGTGCCAGCAGCCAAGTGTGGCTAGCGGGTTCTAGCACAGATACGCAGTATTTT | CASSQVWLAGSSTDTQYF
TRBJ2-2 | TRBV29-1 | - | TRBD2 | TGCAGCGTGGCCGGGACTAGCGGGACGGTCACCGGGGAGCTGTTTTTT | CSVAGTSGTVTGELFF